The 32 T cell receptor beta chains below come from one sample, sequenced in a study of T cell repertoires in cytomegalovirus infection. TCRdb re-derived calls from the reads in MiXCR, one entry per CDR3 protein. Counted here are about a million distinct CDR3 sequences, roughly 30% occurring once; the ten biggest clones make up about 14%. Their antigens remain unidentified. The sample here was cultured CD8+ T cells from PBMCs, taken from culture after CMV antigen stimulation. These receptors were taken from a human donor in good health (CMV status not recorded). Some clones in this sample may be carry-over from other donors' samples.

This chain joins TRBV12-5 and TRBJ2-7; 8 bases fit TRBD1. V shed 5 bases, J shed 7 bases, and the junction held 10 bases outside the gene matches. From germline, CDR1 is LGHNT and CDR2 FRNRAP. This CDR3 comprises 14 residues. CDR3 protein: CASGLGGTGREQYF. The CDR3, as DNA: TGTGCTAGTGGTCTAGGCGGGACAGGCCGGGAGCAGTACTTC.

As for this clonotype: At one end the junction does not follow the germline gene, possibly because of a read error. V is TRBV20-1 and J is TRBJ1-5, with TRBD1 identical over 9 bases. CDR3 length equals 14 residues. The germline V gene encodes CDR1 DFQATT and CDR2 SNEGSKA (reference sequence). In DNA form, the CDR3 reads TGCAGTGCCGCAGCTACAGGGGGCAAACAGCCCCAGCATTTT. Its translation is CSAAATGGKQPQHF.

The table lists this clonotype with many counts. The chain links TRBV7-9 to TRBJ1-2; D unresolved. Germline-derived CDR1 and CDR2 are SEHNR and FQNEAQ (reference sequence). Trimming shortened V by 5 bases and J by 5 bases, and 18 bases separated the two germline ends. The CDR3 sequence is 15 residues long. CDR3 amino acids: CASSPKWASSYGYTF. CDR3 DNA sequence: TGTGCCAGCAGCCCAAAGTGGGCGAGCTCGTATGGCTACACCTTC.

CDR3 in DNA: TGTGCCACCAGCAGTCTTCTACCGATTGGGCAGTTCTTC. It translates to CATSSLLPIGQFF. This chain connects TRBV15 to TRBJ2-1; D gene uncertain. V lost 3 bases and J lost 12, with 15 bases in between. Per the germline V gene, CDR1 is LNHNV and CDR2 is YYDKDF (reference sequence). The CDR3 is 13 amino acids.

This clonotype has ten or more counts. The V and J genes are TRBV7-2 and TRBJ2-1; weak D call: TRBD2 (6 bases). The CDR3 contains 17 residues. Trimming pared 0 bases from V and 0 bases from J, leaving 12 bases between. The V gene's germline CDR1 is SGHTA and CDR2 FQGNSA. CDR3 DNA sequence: TGTGCCAGCAGCTTAGCTGGGTTAGCGGACTCCTACAATGAGCAGTTCTTC. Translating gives CASSLAGLADSYNEQFF.

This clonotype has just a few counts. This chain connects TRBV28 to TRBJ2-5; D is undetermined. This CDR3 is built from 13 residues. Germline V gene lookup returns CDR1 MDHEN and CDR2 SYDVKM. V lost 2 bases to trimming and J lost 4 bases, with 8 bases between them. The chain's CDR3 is CASSLSPPETQYF. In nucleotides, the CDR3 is TGTGCCAGCAGTTTAAGTCCTCCAGAGACCCAGTACTTC.

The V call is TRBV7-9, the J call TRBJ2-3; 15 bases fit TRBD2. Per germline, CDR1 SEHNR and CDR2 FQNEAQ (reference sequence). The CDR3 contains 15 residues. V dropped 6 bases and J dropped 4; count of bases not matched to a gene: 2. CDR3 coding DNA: TGTGCCAGCAGACGGACTAGCGGGGGGGCAGATACGCAGTATTTT. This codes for CASRRTSGGADTQYF.

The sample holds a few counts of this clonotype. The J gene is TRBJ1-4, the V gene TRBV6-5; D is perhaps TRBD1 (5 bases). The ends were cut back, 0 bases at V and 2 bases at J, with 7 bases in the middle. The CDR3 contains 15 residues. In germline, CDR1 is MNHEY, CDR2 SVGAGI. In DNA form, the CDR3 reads TGTGCCAGCAGTTACTCGGCAGGGACTAATGAAAAACTGTTTTTT. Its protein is CASSYSAGTNEKLFF.

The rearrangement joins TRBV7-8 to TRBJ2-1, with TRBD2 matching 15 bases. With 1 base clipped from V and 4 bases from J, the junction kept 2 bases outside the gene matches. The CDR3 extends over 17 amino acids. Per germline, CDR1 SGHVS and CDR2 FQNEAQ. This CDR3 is CASSLGGLAGGYNEQFF. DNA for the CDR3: TGTGCCAGCAGCTTAGGGGGACTAGCGGGGGGATACAATGAGCAGTTCTTC.

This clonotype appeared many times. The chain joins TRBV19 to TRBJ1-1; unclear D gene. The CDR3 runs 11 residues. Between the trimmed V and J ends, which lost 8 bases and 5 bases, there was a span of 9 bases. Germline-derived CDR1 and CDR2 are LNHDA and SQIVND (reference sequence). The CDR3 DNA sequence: TGTGCCAGTGGCCAGAGGACTGAAGCTTTCTTT. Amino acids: CASGQRTEAFF.

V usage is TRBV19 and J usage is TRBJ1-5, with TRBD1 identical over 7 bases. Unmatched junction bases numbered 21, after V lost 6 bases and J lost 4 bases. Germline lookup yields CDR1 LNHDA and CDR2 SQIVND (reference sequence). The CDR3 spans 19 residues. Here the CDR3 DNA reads TGTGCCAGTAGCCTTAACCCGGTCTTTTCGGGACAGATAAATCAGCCCCAGCATTTT. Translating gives CASSLNPVFSGQINQPQHF.

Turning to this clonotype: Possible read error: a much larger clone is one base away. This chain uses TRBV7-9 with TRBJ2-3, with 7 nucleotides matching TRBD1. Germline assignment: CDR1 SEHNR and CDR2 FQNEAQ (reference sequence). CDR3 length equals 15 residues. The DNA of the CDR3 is TGTGCCAACAGCTCAACCGGGACAGGCACAGATACGCAGTATTTT. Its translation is CANSSTGTGTDTQYF.

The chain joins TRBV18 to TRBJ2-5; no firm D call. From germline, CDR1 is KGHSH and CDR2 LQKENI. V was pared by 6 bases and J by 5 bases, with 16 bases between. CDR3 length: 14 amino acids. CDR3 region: CASSPGPQLETQYF. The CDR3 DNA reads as TGTGCCAGCTCCCCCGGTCCGCAGCTGGAGACCCAGTACTTC.

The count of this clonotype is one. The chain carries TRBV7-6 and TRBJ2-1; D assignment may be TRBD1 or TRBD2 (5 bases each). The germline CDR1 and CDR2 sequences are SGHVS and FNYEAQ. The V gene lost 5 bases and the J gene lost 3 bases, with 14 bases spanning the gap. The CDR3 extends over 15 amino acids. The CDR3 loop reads CASSPRDPLYNEQFF. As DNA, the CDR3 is TGTGCCAGCAGCCCCCGGGACCCCCTCTACAATGAGCAGTTCTTC.

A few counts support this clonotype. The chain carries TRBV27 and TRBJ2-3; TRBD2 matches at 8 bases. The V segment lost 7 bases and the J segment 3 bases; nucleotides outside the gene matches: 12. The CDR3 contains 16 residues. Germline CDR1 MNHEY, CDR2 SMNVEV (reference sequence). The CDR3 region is CASTSSGGYFTDTQYF. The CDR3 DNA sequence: TGTGCCAGCACCTCGAGCGGGGGCTATTTTACAGATACGCAGTATTTT.

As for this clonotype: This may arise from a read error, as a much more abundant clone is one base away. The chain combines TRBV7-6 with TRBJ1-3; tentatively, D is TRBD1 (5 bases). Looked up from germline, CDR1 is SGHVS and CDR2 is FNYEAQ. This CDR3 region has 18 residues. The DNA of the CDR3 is TGTGCCAACAGCTCCTTAGGGCGGGACCTGTCACTTGGAAACACCATATATTTT. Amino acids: CANSSLGRDLSLGNTIYF.

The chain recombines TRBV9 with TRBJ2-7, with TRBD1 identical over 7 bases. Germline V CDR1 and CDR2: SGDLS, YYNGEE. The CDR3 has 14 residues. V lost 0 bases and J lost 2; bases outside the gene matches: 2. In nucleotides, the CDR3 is TGTGCCAGCAGCGTAGGGGACAGTACCTACGAGCAGTACTTC. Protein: CASSVGDSTYEQYF.

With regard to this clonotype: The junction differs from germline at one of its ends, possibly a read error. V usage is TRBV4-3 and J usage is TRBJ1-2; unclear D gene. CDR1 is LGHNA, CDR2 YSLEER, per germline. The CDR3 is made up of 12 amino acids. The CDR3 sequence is CTSSQDERGYTF. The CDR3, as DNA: TGCACCAGCAGCCAAGATGAGCGCGGCTACACCTTC.

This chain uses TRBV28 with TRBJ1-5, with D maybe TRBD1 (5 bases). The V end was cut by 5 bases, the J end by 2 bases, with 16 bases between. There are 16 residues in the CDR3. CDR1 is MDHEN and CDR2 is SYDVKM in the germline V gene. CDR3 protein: CASSLGTDSRNQPQHF. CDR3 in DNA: TGTGCCAGCAGTCTAGGGACCGACAGCCGCAATCAGCCCCAGCATTTT.

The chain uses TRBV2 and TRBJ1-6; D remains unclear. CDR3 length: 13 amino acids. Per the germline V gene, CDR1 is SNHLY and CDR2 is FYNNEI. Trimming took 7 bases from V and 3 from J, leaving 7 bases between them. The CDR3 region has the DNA TGTGCCAGCAAGGTCATCTATAATTCACCCCTCCACTTT. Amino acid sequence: CASKVIYNSPLHF.

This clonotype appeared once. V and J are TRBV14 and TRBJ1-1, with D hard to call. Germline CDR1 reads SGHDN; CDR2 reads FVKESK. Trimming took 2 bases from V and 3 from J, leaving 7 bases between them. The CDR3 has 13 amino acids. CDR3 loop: CASSQWKYTEAFF. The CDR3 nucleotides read TGTGCCAGCAGCCAATGGAAGTACACTGAAGCTTTCTTT.

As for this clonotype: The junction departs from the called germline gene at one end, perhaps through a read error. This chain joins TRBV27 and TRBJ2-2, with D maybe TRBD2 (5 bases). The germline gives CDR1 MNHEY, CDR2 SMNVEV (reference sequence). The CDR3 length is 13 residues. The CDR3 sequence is CASGLRNTGELLF. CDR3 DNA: TGTGCCAGCGGACTTAGGAACACCGGGGAGCTGCTTTTT.

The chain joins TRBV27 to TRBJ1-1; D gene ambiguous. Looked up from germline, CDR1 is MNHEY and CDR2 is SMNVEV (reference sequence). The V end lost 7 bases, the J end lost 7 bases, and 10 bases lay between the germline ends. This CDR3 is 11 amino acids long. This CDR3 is CASMEGIEAFF. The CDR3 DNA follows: TGTGCCAGCATGGAGGGAATTGAAGCTTTCTTT.

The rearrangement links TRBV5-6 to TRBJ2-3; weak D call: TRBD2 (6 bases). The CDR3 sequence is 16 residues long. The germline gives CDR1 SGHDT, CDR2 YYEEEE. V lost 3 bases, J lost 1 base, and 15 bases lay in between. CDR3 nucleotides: TGTGCCAGCAGCTGGAGAGCCGGGAGTCGCACAGATACGCAGTATTTT. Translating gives CASSWRAGSRTDTQYF. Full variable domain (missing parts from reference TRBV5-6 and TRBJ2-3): DAGVTQSPTHLIKTRGQQVTLRCSPKSGHDTVSWYQQALGQGPQFIFQYYEEEERQRGNFPDRFSGHQFPNYSSELNVNALLLGDSALYLCASSWRAGSRTDTQYFGPGTRLTVL.

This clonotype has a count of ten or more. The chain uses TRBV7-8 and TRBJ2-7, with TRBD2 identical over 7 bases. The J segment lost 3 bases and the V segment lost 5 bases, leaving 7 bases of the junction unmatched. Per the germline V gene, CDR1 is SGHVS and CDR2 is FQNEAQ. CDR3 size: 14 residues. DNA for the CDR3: TGTGCCAGCAGCCCTGGGAGGGAGGACTACGAGCAGTACGTC. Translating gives CASSPGREDYEQYV.

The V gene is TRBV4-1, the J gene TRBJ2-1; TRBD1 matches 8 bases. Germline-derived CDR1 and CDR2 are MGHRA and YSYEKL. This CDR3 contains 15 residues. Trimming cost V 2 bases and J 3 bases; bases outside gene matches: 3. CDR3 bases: TGCGCCAGCAGCCAAAAGACAGGGGACTACAATGAGCAGTTCTTC. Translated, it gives CASSQKTGDYNEQFF.

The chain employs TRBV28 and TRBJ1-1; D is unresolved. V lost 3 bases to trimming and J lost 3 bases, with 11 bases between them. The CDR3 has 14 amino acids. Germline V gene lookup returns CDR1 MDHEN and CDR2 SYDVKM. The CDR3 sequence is CASSLGSRYTEAFF. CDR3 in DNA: TGTGCCAGCAGTTTGGGGTCGAGGTACACTGAAGCTTTCTTT.

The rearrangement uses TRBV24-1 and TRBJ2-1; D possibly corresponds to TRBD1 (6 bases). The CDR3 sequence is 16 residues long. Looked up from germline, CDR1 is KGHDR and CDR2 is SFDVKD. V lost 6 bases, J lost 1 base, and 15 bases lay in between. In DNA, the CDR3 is TGTGCCACCAGTTTCTCGGCCGGACAGTCCTACAATGAGCAGTTCTTC. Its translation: CATSFSAGQSYNEQFF.

The CDR3 nucleotides read TGTGCCCTTTTCCCTGTCCGGGAAAAGCAGTACGTC. Protein: CALFPVREKQYV. The chain combines TRBV2 with TRBJ2-7; TRBD2 is a possible D gene (5 bases). This CDR3 comprises 12 residues. The germline V gene has CDR1 SNHLY and CDR2 FYNNEI. V gave up 11 bases and J gave up 8 bases, with 19 bases separating them.

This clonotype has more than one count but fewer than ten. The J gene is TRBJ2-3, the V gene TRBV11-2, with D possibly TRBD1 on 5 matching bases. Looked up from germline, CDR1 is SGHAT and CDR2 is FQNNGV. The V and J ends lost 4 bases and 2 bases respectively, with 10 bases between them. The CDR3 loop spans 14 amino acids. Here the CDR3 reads CASSSGQYTDTQYF. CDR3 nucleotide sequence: TGTGCCAGCAGCTCCGGACAATACACAGATACGCAGTATTTT.

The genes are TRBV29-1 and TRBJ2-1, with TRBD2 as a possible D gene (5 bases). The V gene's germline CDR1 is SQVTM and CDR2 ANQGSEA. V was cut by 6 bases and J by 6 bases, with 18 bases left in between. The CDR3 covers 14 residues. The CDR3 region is CSVDRTSALNEQFF. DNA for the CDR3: TGCAGCGTCGACCGTACTAGTGCTCTCAATGAGCAGTTCTTC.

CDR3 nucleotide sequence: TGTGCCAGCAGCTATGCACAGTGGTTGGCTCGAATGAACACTGAAGCTTTCTTT. Translated, it gives CASSYAQWLARMNTEAFF. The J gene is TRBJ1-1, the V gene TRBV6-2 or TRBV6-3, with D unresolved. With 6 bases removed from V and 0 bases from J, the gap between germline ends came to 23 bases. The CDR3 spans 18 residues. Germline-derived CDR1 and CDR2 are MNHEY and SVGEGT.